This is a list of T cell receptor beta chains from one sample in a study of cytomegalovirus exposure and HLA in healthy donors. TCRdb keeps only in-frame clones here, not all; method: immunoSEQ multiplex PCR. The table includes roughly 150,000 clones, around 63% detected once. The sequenced sample was PBMCs. The receptors stem from a human donor in good health. The CDR3 runs from the conserved cysteine through the conserved F or W. Each record gives: V gene, J gene, D gene, CDR3 protein. The D gene is left open where the match is weak.

TRBV18	TRBJ2-3	-	CASSPRQASTDTQYF
TRBV27	TRBJ1-4	TRBD1	CASSRPGTGGGRKLFF
TRBV5-1	TRBJ2-1	-	CASSPGLVDNEQFF
TRBV19	-	TRBD2	CASSQTLAGSYEQYF
TRBV29-1	TRBJ2-1	TRBD1	CSVRQGAQGEQFF
TRBV27	TRBJ2-7	TRBD2	CASSPWDYGPTLEYF
TRBV14	TRBJ1-4	TRBD1	CASSADRGTNEKLFF
TRBV9	TRBJ2-1	-	CASSAKTGWNEQFF
TRBV27	TRBJ2-7	TRBD2	CASSLAGAYEQYF
TRBV25-1	TRBJ2-7	-	CASSSDRPSSYEQYF
TRBV7-9	TRBJ1-3	-	CASSFGEVSGNTIYF
TRBV20-1	TRBJ2-1	-	CSARDLYEQFF
TRBV19	TRBJ1-1	-	CASSSVSNTEAFF
TRBV10-1	TRBJ1-5	-	CASSRQASNQPQHF
TRBV2	TRBJ1-5	-	CASSSGINQPQHF
TRBV6-1	TRBJ2-1	TRBD2	CASSETSGSLGNEQFF
TRBV6-6	TRBJ1-6	TRBD1	CASSLGQGANSPLHF
TRBV4-1	TRBJ2-7	TRBD1	CASSQMKTGGTYEQYF
TRBV29-1	TRBJ1-2	TRBD1	CSVGDRAERGGYTF
TRBV27	TRBJ2-7	-	CASSLSSRGSASEQYF
TRBV15	TRBJ2-3	TRBD2	CATSPSGSTDTQYF
TRBV27	TRBJ2-1	TRBD1	CASSFRTGPPSYNEQFF